This TCR beta chain was sequenced in a study of T cell responses to AZD1222 COVID-19 vaccine. The germline CDR1 and CDR2 sequences are MDHEN and SYDVKM. Trimming took 0 bases from V and 3 from J, leaving 6 bases between them. CDR3 length equals 14 residues. This clone was seen a single time. Its antigen is not identified. Other DNA sequences in this specimen translate into the identical CDR3. Study-level points and caveats: Along spike, vaccine-associated CD4 TCRs were found throughout, with dominance at 160-218 and 743-854. Donor demographics were predominantly white British with a female majority; clonal diversity may be underestimated. Recipients of two AZD1222 doses showed rising Spike-specific TCR breadth and depth. Reportedly, nearly half of unique spike TCRs recognized epitopes outside B.1.351/B.1.1.7 mutations.

Using immunoSEQ multiplex PCR, the repertoire was profiled, and TCRdb retains in-frame clones only, with some absent. The sample holds approximately 190,000 clones; roughly 92% are singletons and the top ten take about 4%. This sequence originates from an adult who received the MenACWY meningococcal vaccine as a control. Specimen: peripheral blood, collected 28 days after the second dose of the MenACWY control vaccine. This chain joins TRBV28 and TRBJ1-5; no clear D. The CDR3 DNA reads as TGTGCCAGCAGTTTATGGGGATCCAATCAGCCCCAGCATTTT. Its translation: CASSLWGSNQPQHF.